The 25 T cell receptor beta chains below come from one sample, sequenced in a study of control samples from healthy donors and cancer patients. The table came from immunoSEQ multiplex PCR; TCRdb's copy has only in-frame clones and leaves some out. The sample gives around 110,000 clones, 85% to 90% of which show up once; about 1.1% is in the top ten. Material: PBMCs. Every receptor here comes from a woman aged 50 to 65 with colorectal cancer.

The chain uses TRBV21-1 and TRBJ1-1; TRBD1 is the table's D call, not checked against the DNA. TRBV21-1 is noted as a pseudogene. The length of the CDR3 is 14 residues. CDR3 in DNA: TGTGCCAGCAGCAAAGCTGCCAGGGGGACTGAAGCTTTCTTT. This encodes CASSKAARGTEAFF.

The V gene is TRBV9, the J gene TRBJ2-7, with TRBD1 matching 7 bases. There are 13 residues in the CDR3. Germline values: CDR1 SGDLS, CDR2 YYNGEE. J gave up 3 bases and V 4 bases, and 4 bases lay outside the gene matches. CDR3 DNA sequence: TGTGCCAGCAGCCCTGGGACAGTCTACGAGCAGTACTTC. Amino acids: CASSPGTVYEQYF. The full variable domain, in which reference TRBV9 and TRBJ2-7 provide the parts outside the CDR3, is DSGVTQTPKHLITATGQRVTLRCSPRSGDLSVYWYQQSLDQGLQFLIQYYNGEERAKGNILERFSAQQFPDLHSELNLSSLELGDSALYFCASSPGTVYEQYFGPGTRLTVT.

This rearrangement joins TRBV28 to TRBJ2-7; D is unresolved. CDR3 length: 13 residues. Germline V gene data show CDR1 as MDHEN and CDR2 as SYDVKM. Trimming removed 4 bases at V and 0 bases at J, with 7 bases between. CDR3 nucleotide sequence: TGTGCCAGCAGTTCTCTCACCTCCTACGAGCAGTACTTC. The encoded protein is CASSSLTSYEQYF.

The chain joins TRBV5-6 to TRBJ1-1; D possibly corresponds to TRBD1 (6 bases). The germline CDR1 and CDR2 sequences are SGHDT and YYEEEE. V shed 0 bases and J shed 11 bases, with 17 bases lying between them. The CDR3 runs 14 residues. CDR3 bases: TGTGCCAGCAGCTTGGCACTGAACCCGCAGGGGGCTTTCTTT. Residues: CASSLALNPQGAFF.

The chain has TRBV7-6 and TRBJ2-7, with 9 positions matching TRBD1. In germline, CDR1 is SGHVS, CDR2 FNYEAQ. This CDR3 has 15 amino acids. Trimming removed 5 bases from V and 1 base from J; junction bases left unmatched: 6. The CDR3 loop is CASSQVGQGSYEQYF. As DNA, the CDR3 is TGTGCCAGCAGCCAGGTGGGACAGGGTTCCTACGAGCAGTACTTC.

The V and J genes are TRBV30 and TRBJ1-2; a weak D match, TRBD1 (6 bases). The CDR3 contains 18 residues. Germline values: CDR1 GTSNPN, CDR2 SVGIG (reference sequence). V was clipped by 3 bases and J by 0 bases, with 23 bases between them. The DNA for the CDR3 is TGTGCCTGGAGCGCCGGAGGGACACGCCGTCTTTCTAACTATGGCTACACCTTC. Encoded protein: CAWSAGGTRRLSNYGYTF.

The chain couples TRBV5-1 to TRBJ2-1; the D is unclear. The V end was cut by 0 bases, the J end by 9 bases, with 13 bases between. CDR3 length equals 14 residues. Germline CDR1 reads SGHRS; CDR2 reads YFSETQ. CDR3 nucleotides: TGCGCCAGCAGCTTGGAGTCGGGCCGGGTTGAGCAGTTCTTC. It is translated as CASSLESGRVEQFF.

The chain couples TRBV3-1 (or the pseudogene TRBV3-2) to TRBJ2-5; D possibly corresponds to TRBD2 (7 bases). Trimming stripped 4 bases from V and 3 bases from J, with 18 bases between. CDR1 LGHDT and CDR2 YNNKEL come from the germline V gene (reference sequence). The CDR3 runs to 16 residues. CDR3 sequence reads: CASSLQDSGGEETQYF. The CDR3 DNA sequence: TGTGCCAGCAGCCTCCAGGACAGTGGGGGGGAAGAGACCCAGTACTTC.

The V call is TRBV27, the J call TRBJ2-1; D gene uncertain. V was clipped by 0 bases and J by 7 bases, with 10 bases between them. Germline V gene data show CDR1 as MNHEY and CDR2 as SMNVEV (reference sequence). The CDR3 length is 14 residues. CDR3 coding DNA: TGTGCCAGCAGTTTATCGGAAGGGCCGAATGAGCAGTTCTTC. Protein product: CASSLSEGPNEQFF.

The chain is built from TRBV3-1 (or the pseudogene TRBV3-2) and TRBJ1-6; the D is unclear. CDR3 size: 12 residues. V lost 0 bases and J 12 bases, leaving 6 bases between the germline ends. The germline V gene has CDR1 LGHDT and CDR2 YNNKEL (reference sequence). The CDR3 DNA reads as TGTGCCAGCAGCCAAGAGCGGGGACCCCTCCACTTT. It codes for CASSQERGPLHF.

The chain is built from TRBV9 and TRBJ2-7; tentative D call: TRBD1 (6 bases). CDR3 length: 13 residues. The germline V and J ends were trimmed by 3 bases and 2 bases, with 9 bases remaining between them. CDR1 and CDR2 from the germline V gene are SGDLS and YYNGEE. The CDR3: CASSGPGAYEQYF. CDR3 bases: TGTGCCAGCAGCGGTCCAGGGGCCTACGAGCAGTACTTC.

The chain links TRBV27 to TRBJ2-7, with 9 bases that match TRBD1. CDR3 length equals 14 residues. V shed 5 bases, J shed 3 bases, and the junction held 5 bases outside the gene matches. CDR1 is MNHEY and CDR2 is SMNVEV in the germline V gene (reference sequence). The CDR3 is CASSRPGQGYEQYF. The CDR3 region has the DNA TGTGCCAGCAGTCGACCGGGACAGGGCTACGAGCAGTACTTC.

The chain has TRBV21-1 and TRBJ2-2; no DNA check was done on the table's D call, TRBD1. TRBV21-1 is marked as a pseudogene. CDR3 length: 16 amino acids. The CDR3 reads CARKFPGRLSAGELFF. The CDR3 nucleotides read TGTGCCAGAAAATTTCCCGGCAGGTTAAGTGCCGGGGAGCTGTTTTTT.

In its sample, this clone was seen once. The V gene is TRBV7-8, the J gene TRBJ1-1; TRBD1 aligns across 9 bases. The germline V gene encodes CDR1 SGHVS and CDR2 FQNEAQ. After removal of 5 bases from V and 0 bases from J, the junction contained 7 bases not matched to a gene. The CDR3 is 16 residues long. CDR3: CASSLRTGAMNTEAFF. CDR3 nucleotides: TGTGCCAGCAGCCTCAGGACAGGGGCGATGAACACTGAAGCTTTCTTT.

This clone came up once. The V and J genes are TRBV18 and TRBJ2-1; D is ambiguous. The ends were cut back, 6 bases at V and 10 bases at J, with 13 bases in the middle. The CDR3 is 12 residues long. Germline loops: CDR1 KGHSH, CDR2 LQKENI. DNA for the CDR3: TGTGCCAGCTCCCAGACTTCGAACGAGCAGTTCTTC. Amino acids: CASSQTSNEQFF.

The J gene is TRBJ2-1, the V gene TRBV18, with D possibly TRBD2 on 6 matching bases. This CDR3 is built from 14 residues. Germline CDR1 is KGHSH and CDR2 is LQKENI. The V end was cut by 3 bases, the J end by 4 bases, with 10 bases between. In DNA form, the CDR3 reads TGTGCCAGCTCACCGCGGGACGGGTACAATGAGCAGTTCTTC. This encodes CASSPRDGYNEQFF.

This clone appeared a single time. The genes are TRBV3-1 (or the pseudogene TRBV3-2) and TRBJ2-5; D is tentatively TRBD1 or TRBD2 (6 bases each). The CDR3 loop spans 14 amino acids. The germline V gene encodes CDR1 LGHDT and CDR2 YNNKEL (reference sequence). Trimming stripped 7 bases from V and 4 bases from J, with 16 bases between. This CDR3 reads CASTLKGGRETQYF. Here the CDR3 DNA reads TGTGCCAGCACCCTCAAAGGGGGGAGAGAGACCCAGTACTTC.

This chain connects TRBV11-2 to TRBJ2-3; D might be TRBD2 (5 bases). The CDR3 has 15 amino acids. Germline V gives CDR1 SGHAT, CDR2 FQNNGV. V lost 4 bases to trimming and J lost 2 bases, with 13 bases between them. Written as DNA, the CDR3 is TGTGCCAGCAGCTCCCCCGGACTGATCACAGATACGCAGTATTTT. As protein: CASSSPGLITDTQYF.

Worth noting for this clone: The junction and the germline gene differ at one end; a read error may be behind it. The chain recombines TRBV7-7 with TRBJ2-4; 8 positions agree with TRBD2. The CDR3 is 17 residues long. Germline loops: CDR1 SSHAT, CDR2 FNYEAQ (reference sequence). The CDR3 coding sequence is TGTGCTAGCAGCTTAGCTGGGCGGGGGGCCTCCAAAAACATTCAGTACTTC. Translated: CASSLAGRGASKNIQYF.

The chain combines TRBV7-9 with TRBJ2-3; 9 bases match TRBD2. The CDR3 loop spans 12 amino acids. Germline CDR1 is SEHNR and CDR2 is FQNEAQ (reference sequence). The V and J ends lost 4 bases and 8 bases, in that order; junction bases with no gene match: 1. The CDR3: CASSSGLATQYF. CDR3 DNA sequence: TGTGCCAGCAGCTCGGGACTAGCTACGCAGTATTTT.

CDR3 amino acids: CASSLQGRGEAFF. DNA of the CDR3: TGTGCCAGCAGCCTACAGGGCCGGGGAGAAGCTTTCTTT. This chain connects TRBV12-3 or TRBV12-4 to TRBJ1-1; tentative D call: TRBD1 (6 bases). The CDR3 length is 13 residues. The V end was cut by 6 bases, the J end by 8 bases, with 16 bases between.

The chain uses TRBV28 and TRBJ1-1; D not certain. The CDR3 totals 13 residues. The ends were cut back, 6 bases at V and 4 bases at J, with 12 bases in the middle. Germline values: CDR1 MDHEN, CDR2 SYDVKM. This CDR3 is CASSRIYGTEAFF. DNA of the CDR3: TGTGCCAGCAGCCGAATTTACGGCACTGAAGCTTTCTTT.

The V call is TRBV4-2, the J call TRBJ2-7; 13 bases are shared with TRBD2. This CDR3 comprises 17 residues. V lost 2 bases, J lost 4 bases, and 8 bases stayed unmatched. Germline CDR1 LGHNA, CDR2 YNFKEQ. This CDR3 reads CASSQPRTSGSAYEQYF. CDR3 in DNA: TGTGCCAGCAGCCAACCCAGGACTAGCGGGAGTGCGTACGAGCAGTACTTC.

The rearrangement links TRBV27 to TRBJ2-3; TRBD2 matches 14 bases. This CDR3 is 19 amino acids long. Germline V gene sequence: CDR1 MNHEY, CDR2 SMNVEV (reference sequence). The V segment lost 1 base and the J segment 1 base; nucleotides outside the gene matches: 7. CDR3 amino acids: CASSLFPGLAGVGTDTQYF. The CDR3, as DNA: TGTGCCAGCAGTTTATTCCCGGGACTAGCGGGAGTCGGCACAGATACGCAGTATTTT.

In its sample, this clone was seen a few times. The chain uses TRBV19 and TRBJ1-3; D gene uncertain. The V gene's germline CDR1 is LNHDA and CDR2 SQIVND (reference sequence). The CDR3 spans 11 residues. V dropped 11 bases and J dropped 4 bases, with 9 bases sitting between them. CDR3 residues: CAEKQGNTIYF. In nucleotides, the CDR3 is TGTGCCGAAAAACAGGGAAACACCATATATTTT.